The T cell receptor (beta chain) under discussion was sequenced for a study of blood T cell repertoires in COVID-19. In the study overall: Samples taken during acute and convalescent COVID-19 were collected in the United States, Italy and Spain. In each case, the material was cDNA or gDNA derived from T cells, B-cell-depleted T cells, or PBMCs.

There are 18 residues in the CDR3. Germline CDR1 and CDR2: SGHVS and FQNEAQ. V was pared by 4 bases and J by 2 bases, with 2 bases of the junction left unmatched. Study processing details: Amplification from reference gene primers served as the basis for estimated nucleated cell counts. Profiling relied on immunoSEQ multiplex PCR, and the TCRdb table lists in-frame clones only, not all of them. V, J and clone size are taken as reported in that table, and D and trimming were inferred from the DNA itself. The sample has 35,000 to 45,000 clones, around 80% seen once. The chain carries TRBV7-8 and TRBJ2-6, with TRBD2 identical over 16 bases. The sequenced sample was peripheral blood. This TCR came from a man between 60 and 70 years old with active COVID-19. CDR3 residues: CASSSGTSGGAGANVLTF. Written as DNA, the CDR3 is TGTGCCAGCAGCTCCGGGACTAGCGGGGGGGCTGGGGCCAACGTCCTGACTTTC.